This entry features one TCR beta chain sequence. The clone's antigen remains unknown. Base qualities are not provided; no much larger clone lies one nucleotide away. One collaborating source in Seattle enrolled patients during active infection and followed them longitudinally through the course of disease. Collaborating institutions collected whole blood in K2EDTA tubes following their own protocols. For TCRbeta analysis, collaborators shipped samples in one of three forms: frozen whole blood, isolated PBMCs, or DNA extracted from either of those sample types. This sample was taken from a study of blood T cell repertoires in COVID-19 (dated by TCRdb to 2019 to 2021). With regard to the full study: The collaborator samples originated in the United States, Italy and Spain and spanned the acute and convalescent phases of COVID-19. The material from the prospective study consisted of cDNA or gDNA derived from T cells, B-cell-depleted T cells, or PBMCs. Subjects who had been exposed to COVID-19, were actively infected with it, or had recovered from it provided the deeply sampled blood TCRbeta repertoires that made up the dataset. The repertoires were made available in a free public database intended to serve as a resource for research on the immune response to SARS-CoV-2. Samples came from the ongoing ImmuneRACE study (first 160 participants) plus 1,254 subjects from 6 global collaborators. Nearly every sample came with metadata listing a de-identified subject ID, COVID-19 status, age in years and sex. Where available, HLA class I and class II types were obtained from metadata supplied by the sample provider rather than from assay-based typing.

TCRbeta CDR3 regions were amplified from genomic DNA using the immunoSEQ Assay, a bias-controlled multiplex PCR. Turning to the authors' computational methods: Within the assay, amplification of reference gene primers was used to estimate how many nucleated cells each sample contained. Sequence reads were collapsed and filtered to measure the absolute abundance of every unique TCRbeta CDR3 rearrangement. For each sample, productive Simpson clonality was calculated by taking the square root of Simpson's diversity index across productive rearrangements. Held by TCRdb, this immuneACCESS table contains in-frame sequences only and omits some clones. Under half of the omission traces to an unresolved V gene where checked; the cause of the rest is unknown. V, J and clone size are taken as reported in that table, and D and trimming were inferred from the DNA itself. Across this sample there are more than 45,000 clones, with around 87% seen only once. Roughly 6.5% of the sample is in the top ten clones.

The research as a whole found: How much clinical and demographic metadata was included differed by source and by participant, and the metadata was provided uncurated.

At the junction V is shortened by 6 bases and J by 0 bases, with 7 bases in between. Spanning cysteine to phenylalanine, the CDR3 consists of 14 amino acids. The sequence is cut down to CDR3 DNA, 42 bases in frame from base 1. Based on the germline V gene, the CDR1 and CDR2 sequences are KGHDR and SFDVKD. The source is an older woman with COVID-19, enrolled during active disease. Sequenced input: peripheral blood. The receptor chain draws on TRBV24-1 and TRBJ2-2; the D gene lacks a confident call. The CDR3 loop reads CATSQITNTGELFF. In nucleotides, the sequence is TGTGCCACCAGTCAGATAACGAACACCGGGGAGCTGTTTTTT.